This T cell receptor beta chain was found in a study of T cells in Graves' hyperthyroidism and ophthalmopathy. This clonotype came up many times. Its cognate antigen is unknown. Study-level results: Ophthalmopathy could be told apart from stable hyperthyroidism with a 13 V-J model. Within blood appeared most thyroid clonotypes that had expanded above 0.001.

TCR beta CDR3 regions were amplified from RNA. Initially, a first-round RT-PCR of the TCR CDR3 employed the HTBI primer set. A single record per CDR3 protein comes from TCRdb applying MiXCR to the multiplex PCR reads. Of about 590,000 distinct CDR3 sequences listed, approximately 15% are singletons. The CDR3 loop spans 15 amino acids. V dropped 4 bases and J dropped 3; count of bases not matched to a gene: 8. The germline gives CDR1 SGHAT, CDR2 FQNNGV. Material for sequencing was blood. The V and J genes are TRBV11-2 and TRBJ2-7, with 8 bases aligning to TRBD2. The source of this sequence is a woman aged 25 to 39 with Graves' hyperthyroidism. CDR3 DNA sequence: TGTGCCAGCAGCTCAGTACGGGAGGGGGGCTACGAGCAGTACTTC. Translation: CASSSVREGGYEQYF.